This T cell receptor (beta chain) was sequenced for a study of T cell repertoires in cytomegalovirus infection. About the research overall: Based on public TCR beta signatures, there were indications of CMV infection and of a matching HLA type.

This clonotype was seen repeatedly, ten times or more. As yet, its antigen is unknown. The CDR3 is made up of 18 amino acids. Trimming took 2 bases from V and 3 from J; bases not matched to a gene: 11. Per the germline V gene, CDR1 is SGHAT and CDR2 is FQNNGV. Study-wide points: Cumulative frequency (of public TCR beta family members) identified carriers of CMV plus the relevant HLA. The response measured ex vivo was dominated by TCR beta clonotypes (HLA-C-restricted and CMV-specific).

One entry per CDR3 protein results from TCRdb running MiXCR on the reads. The table includes 200,000 to 300,000 distinct CDR3 sequences, roughly 9.1% detected once. The source is a human donor in good health (CMV status not recorded). Some clones in this sample may be carry-over from other donors' samples. The genes are TRBV11-2 and TRBJ2-7, with 12 bases aligning to TRBD2. The sequencing sample was made of PBMCs. The CDR3 sequence: CASSLSSSGRAPVYEQYF. The CDR3 DNA follows: TGTGCCAGCAGCTTAAGTTCTAGCGGGAGGGCCCCCGTCTACGAGCAGTACTTC.